This T cell receptor beta chain was found in a study of early stage breast cancer tumors. Study-level background: ER+/PR+/HER2- status applied to about 80% of the 16 invasive breast tumors. The ER+/PR+/HER2- tumors included 7 to 9 ductal and a few lobular carcinomas. General study points: Compared with adjacent normal breast tissue, tumors showed around 2.7-fold greater T cell density and higher clonality.

Sequencing used immunoSEQ multiplex PCR; TCRdb keeps in-frame clones, though not all of them. The data hold 50,000 to 75,000 clones, with about 83% observed a single time. CDR1 MNHEY and CDR2 SVGAGI come from the germline V gene. V gave up 0 bases and J gave up 2 bases; unmatched junction bases: 6. The CDR3 has 16 amino acids. On this clone itself: What it binds is not known.

The rearrangement uses TRBV6-5 and TRBJ2-7; 8 nucleotides line up with TRBD1. This sequence originates from a person between 30 and 45 years old with breast cancer. The sample taken for sequencing was blood. The CDR3 DNA follows: TGTGCCAGCAGTTACTCCGGACAGGGTGGGGCCTACGAGCAGTACTTC. It yields the protein CASSYSGQGGAYEQYF.